This T cell receptor (beta chain) originates from a study of T-cell reconstitution after alpha-beta-depleted transplantation in children. Per the germline V gene, CDR1 is MNHEY and CDR2 is SMNVEV (reference sequence). This CDR3 spans 14 amino acids. Trimming took off 2 bases at V and 4 bases at J, with 9 bases between the two ends. As it was prepared, the TCRbeta library received unique molecular identifiers. Using its own MiXCR run on the PCR reads, TCRdb lists one record per CDR3 protein. Here the sample spans some 200,000 distinct CDR3 sequences, roughly a tenth being singletons. Points on this clonotype: Antigen unknown.

Notes on the study in general: By one year post-transplant, T-cell counts and diversity largely arose from T cells that were newly produced.

The receptor's source is a child younger than two with acute myeloid leukemia, due to receive a stem cell transplant. This specimen consisted of PBMCs, obtained before TCRalphabeta/CD19-depleted stem cell transplant. The chain links TRBV27 to TRBJ1-3, with D possibly matching TRBD1 (5 bases). CDR3: CASSLMRGGNTIYF. The CDR3 DNA reads as TGTGCCAGCAGTTTAATGAGGGGAGGAAACACCATATATTTT.